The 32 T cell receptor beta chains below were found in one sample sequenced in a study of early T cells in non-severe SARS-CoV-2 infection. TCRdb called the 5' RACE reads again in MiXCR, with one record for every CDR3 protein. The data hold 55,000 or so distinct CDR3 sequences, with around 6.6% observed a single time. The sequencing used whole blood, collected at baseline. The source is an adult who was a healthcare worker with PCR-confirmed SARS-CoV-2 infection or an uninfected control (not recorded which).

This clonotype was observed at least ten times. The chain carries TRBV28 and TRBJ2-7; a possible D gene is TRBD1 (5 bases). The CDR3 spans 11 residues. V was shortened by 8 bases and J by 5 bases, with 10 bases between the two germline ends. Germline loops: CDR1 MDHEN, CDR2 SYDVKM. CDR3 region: CASSGRHEQYF. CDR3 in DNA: TGTGCCAGCTCAGGGCGGCACGAGCAGTACTTC. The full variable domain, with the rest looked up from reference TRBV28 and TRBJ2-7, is DVKVTQSSRYLVKRTGEKVFLECVQDMDHENMFWYRQDPGLGLRLIYFSYDVKMKEKGDIPEGYSVSREKKERFSLILESASTNQTSMYLCASSGRHEQYFGPGTRLTVT.

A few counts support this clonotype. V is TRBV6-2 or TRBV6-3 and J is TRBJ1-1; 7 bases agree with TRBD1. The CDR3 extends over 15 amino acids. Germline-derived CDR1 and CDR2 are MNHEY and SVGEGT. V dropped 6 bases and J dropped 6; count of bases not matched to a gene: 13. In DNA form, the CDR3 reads TGTGCCAGCAGCATCATAGGGGGCCCGATCCCTGAAGCTTTCTTT. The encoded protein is CASSIIGGPIPEAFF.

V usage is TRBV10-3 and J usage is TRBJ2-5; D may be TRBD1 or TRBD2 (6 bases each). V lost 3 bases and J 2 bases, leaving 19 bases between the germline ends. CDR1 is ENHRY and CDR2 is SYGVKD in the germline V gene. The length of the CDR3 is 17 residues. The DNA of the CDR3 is TGTGCCATCAGTGAATCTAGGGGGGTCCATTTTCAAGAGACCCAGTACTTC. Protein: CAISESRGVHFQETQYF.

The CDR3 sequence is CASSTWTGPWADTQYF. CDR3 sequence (DNA): TGTGCCAGCAGTACGTGGACGGGGCCCTGGGCAGATACGCAGTATTTT. The V and J genes are TRBV28 and TRBJ2-3, with D possibly being TRBD1 or TRBD2 (5 bases each). Germline V gene lookup returns CDR1 MDHEN and CDR2 SYDVKM. This CDR3 region has 16 residues. V gave up 5 bases and J gave up 4 bases, with 19 bases separating them.

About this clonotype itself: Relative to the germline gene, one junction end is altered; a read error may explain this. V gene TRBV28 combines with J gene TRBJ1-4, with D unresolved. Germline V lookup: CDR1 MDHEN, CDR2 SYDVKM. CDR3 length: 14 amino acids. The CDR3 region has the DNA TGTGCCAGCAGTTTATGGGGCACTAATGATAAACTGTTTTTT. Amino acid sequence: CASSLWGTNDKLFF.

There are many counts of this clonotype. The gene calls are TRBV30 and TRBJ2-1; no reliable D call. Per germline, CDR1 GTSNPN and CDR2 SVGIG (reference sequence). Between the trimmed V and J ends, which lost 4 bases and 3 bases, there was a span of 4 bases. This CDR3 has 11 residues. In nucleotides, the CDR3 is TGTGCCTGGACGGACTACAATGAGCAGTTCTTC. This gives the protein CAWTDYNEQFF. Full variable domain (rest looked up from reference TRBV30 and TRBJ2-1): SQTIHQWPATLVQPVGSPLSLECTVEGTSNPNLYWYRQAAGRGLQLLFYSVGIGQISSEVPQNLSASRPQDRQFILSSKKLLLSDSGFYLCAWTDYNEQFFGPGTRLTVL.

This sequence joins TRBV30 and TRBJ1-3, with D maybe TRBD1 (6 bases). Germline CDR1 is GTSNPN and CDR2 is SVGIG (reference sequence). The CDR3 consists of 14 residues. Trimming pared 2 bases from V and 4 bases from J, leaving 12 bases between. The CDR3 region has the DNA TGTGCCTGGAGTACTGGGACATACGGAAACACCATATATTTT. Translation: CAWSTGTYGNTIYF.

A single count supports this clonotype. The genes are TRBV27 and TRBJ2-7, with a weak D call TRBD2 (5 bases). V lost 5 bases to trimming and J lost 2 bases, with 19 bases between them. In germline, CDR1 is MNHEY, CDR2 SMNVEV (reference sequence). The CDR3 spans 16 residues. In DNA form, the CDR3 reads TGTGCCAGCAGTCCTCTAGATAACAGCGGCCCCTACGAGCAGTACTTC. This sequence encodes CASSPLDNSGPYEQYF.

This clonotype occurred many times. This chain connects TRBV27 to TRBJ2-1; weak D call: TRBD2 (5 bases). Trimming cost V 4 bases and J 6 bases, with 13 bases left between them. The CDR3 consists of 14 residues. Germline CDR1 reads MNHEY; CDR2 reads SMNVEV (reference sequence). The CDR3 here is CASSWTWTGNEQFF. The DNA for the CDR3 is TGTGCCAGCAGTTGGACCTGGACTGGCAATGAGCAGTTCTTC.

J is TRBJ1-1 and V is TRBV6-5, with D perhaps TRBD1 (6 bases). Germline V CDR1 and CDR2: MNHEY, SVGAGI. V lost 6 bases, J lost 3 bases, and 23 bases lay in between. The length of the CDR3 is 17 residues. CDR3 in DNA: TGTGCCAGCAGGAGGGGGACCGGAAGGCGGAGAGACACTGAAGCTTTCTTT. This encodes CASRRGTGRRRDTEAFF.

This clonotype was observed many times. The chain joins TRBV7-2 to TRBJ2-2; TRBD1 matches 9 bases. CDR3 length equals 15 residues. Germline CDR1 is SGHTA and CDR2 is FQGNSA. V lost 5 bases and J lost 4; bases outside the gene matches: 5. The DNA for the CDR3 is TGTGCCAGCAGCCCACGGACAGGGGCCACCGGGGAGCTGTTTTTT. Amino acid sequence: CASSPRTGATGELFF. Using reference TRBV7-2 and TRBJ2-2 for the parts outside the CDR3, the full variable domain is GAGVSQSPSNKVTEKGKDVELRCDPISGHTALYWYRQSLGQGLEFLIYFQGNSAPDKSGLPSDRFSAERTGGSVSTLTIQRTQQEDSAVYLCASSPRTGATGELFFGEGSRLTVL.

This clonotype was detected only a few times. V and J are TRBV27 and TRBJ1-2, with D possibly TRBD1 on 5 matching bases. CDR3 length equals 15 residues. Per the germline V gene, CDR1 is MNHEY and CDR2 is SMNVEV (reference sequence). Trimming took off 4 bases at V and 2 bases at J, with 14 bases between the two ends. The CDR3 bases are TGTGCCAGCAGTTCCGAGTGGGGGAACAACTATGGCTACACCTTC. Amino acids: CASSSEWGNNYGYTF.

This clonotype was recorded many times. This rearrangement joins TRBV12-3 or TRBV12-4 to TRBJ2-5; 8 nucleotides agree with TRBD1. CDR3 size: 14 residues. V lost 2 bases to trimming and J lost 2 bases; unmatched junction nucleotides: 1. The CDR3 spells CASSLWTGQETQYF. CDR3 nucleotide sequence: TGTGCCAGCAGTTTATGGACAGGGCAAGAGACCCAGTACTTC.

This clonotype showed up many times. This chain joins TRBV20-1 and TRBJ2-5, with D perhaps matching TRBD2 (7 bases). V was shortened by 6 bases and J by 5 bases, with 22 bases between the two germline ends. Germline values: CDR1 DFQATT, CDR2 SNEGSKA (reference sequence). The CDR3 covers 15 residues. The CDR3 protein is CSAYPGGRTLETQYF. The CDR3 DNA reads TGCAGTGCGTACCCCGGGGGGCGCACCCTGGAGACCCAGTACTTC.

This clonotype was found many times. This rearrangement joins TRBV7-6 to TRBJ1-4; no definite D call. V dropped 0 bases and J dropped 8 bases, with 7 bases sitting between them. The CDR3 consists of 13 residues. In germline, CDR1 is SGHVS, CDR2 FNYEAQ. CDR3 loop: CASSLARGEKLFF. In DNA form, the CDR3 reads TGTGCCAGCAGCTTAGCGCGAGGGGAAAAACTGTTTTTT. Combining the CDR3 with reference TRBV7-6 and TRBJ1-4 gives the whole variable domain GAGVSQSPRYKVTKRGQDVALRCDPISGHVSLYWYRQALGQGPEFLTYFNYEAQQDKSGLPNDRFSAERPEGSISTLTIQRTEQRDSAMYRCASSLARGEKLFFGSGTQLSVL.

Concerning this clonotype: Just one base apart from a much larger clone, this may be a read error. In DNA, the CDR3 is TGCAGTGCGGTCACACAGGGATGGAATTCACCCCTCCACTTT. Amino acids: CSAVTQGWNSPLHF. V usage is TRBV20-1 and J usage is TRBJ1-6, with D possibly matching TRBD1 (6 bases). V gave up 6 bases and J gave up 7 bases, with 16 bases separating them. Germline assignment: CDR1 DFQATT and CDR2 SNEGSKA (reference sequence). CDR3 size: 14 residues.

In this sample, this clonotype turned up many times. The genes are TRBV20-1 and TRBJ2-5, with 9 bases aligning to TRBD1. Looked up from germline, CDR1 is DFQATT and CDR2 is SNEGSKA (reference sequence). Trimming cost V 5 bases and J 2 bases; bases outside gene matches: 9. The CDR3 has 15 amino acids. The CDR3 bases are TGCAGTGCTGACCCGGGACAGGGTATACAAGAGACCCAGTACTTC. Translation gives CSADPGQGIQETQYF.

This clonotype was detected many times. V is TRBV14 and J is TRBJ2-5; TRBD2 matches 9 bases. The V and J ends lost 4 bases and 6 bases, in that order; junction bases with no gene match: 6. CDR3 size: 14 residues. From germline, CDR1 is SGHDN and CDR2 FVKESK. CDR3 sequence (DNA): TGTGCCAGCAGCCCGGGACTAGCTTCGAAGACCCAGTACTTC. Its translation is CASSPGLASKTQYF.

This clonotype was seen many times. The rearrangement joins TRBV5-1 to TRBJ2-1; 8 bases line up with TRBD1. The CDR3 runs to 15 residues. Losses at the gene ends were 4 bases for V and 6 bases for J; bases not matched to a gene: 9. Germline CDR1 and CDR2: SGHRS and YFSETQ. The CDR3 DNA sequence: TGCGCCAGCAGCGAGGGACAGGCCCACGGCAATGAGCAGTTCTTC. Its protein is CASSEGQAHGNEQFF.

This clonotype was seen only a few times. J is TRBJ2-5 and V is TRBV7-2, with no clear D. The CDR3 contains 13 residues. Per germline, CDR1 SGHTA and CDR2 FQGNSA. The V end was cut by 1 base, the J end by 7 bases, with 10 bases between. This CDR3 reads CASSLGAVGTQYF. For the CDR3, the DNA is TGTGCCAGCAGCTTAGGGGCGGTAGGGACCCAGTACTTC.

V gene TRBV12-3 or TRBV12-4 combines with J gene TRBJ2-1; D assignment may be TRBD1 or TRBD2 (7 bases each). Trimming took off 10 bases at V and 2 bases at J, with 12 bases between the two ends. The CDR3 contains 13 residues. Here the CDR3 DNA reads TGTGCCATCAGGGGGGGGCCCTACAATGAGCAGTTCTTC. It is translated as CAIRGGPYNEQFF.

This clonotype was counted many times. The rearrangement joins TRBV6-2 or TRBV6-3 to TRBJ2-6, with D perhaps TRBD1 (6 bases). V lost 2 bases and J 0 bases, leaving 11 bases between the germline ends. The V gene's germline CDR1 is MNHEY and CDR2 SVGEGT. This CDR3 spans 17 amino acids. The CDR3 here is CASSYLGRGSGANVLTF. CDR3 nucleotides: TGTGCCAGCAGTTACCTCGGCAGGGGCTCTGGGGCCAACGTCCTGACTTTC.

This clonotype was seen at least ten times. The CDR3 sequence: CASSLDVGGPNQPQHF. In nucleotides, the CDR3 is TGCGCCAGCAGCTTGGACGTAGGGGGGCCAAATCAGCCCCAGCATTTT. The chain employs TRBV5-1 and TRBJ1-5; maybe TRBD1 (6 bases). Per germline, CDR1 SGHRS and CDR2 YFSETQ. The CDR3 has 16 amino acids. The V end lost 0 bases, the J end lost 4 bases, and 14 bases lay between the germline ends.

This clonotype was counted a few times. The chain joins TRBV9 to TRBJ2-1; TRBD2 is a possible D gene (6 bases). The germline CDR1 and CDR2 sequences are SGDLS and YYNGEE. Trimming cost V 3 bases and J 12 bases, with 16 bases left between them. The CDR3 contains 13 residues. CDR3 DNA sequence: TGTGCCAGCAGCGCCGAAGCTACTAGCCGGCAGTTCTTC. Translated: CASSAEATSRQFF.

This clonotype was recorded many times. This chain's CDR3 is CAISESGGGQPQHF. In DNA form, the CDR3 reads TGTGCCATCAGTGAGTCGGGGGGCGGTCAGCCCCAGCATTTT. The rearrangement links TRBV10-3 to TRBJ1-5, with a tentative D call TRBD1 (6 bases). This CDR3 has 14 amino acids. V lost 0 bases and J 6 bases, leaving 9 bases between the germline ends. Germline CDR1 and CDR2: ENHRY and SYGVKD.

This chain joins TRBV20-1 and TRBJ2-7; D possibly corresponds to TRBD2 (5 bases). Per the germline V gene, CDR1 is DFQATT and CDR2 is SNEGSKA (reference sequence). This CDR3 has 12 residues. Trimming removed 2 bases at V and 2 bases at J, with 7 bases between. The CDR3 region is CSARLGAYEQYF. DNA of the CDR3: TGCAGTGCTAGACTGGGAGCCTACGAGCAGTACTTC.

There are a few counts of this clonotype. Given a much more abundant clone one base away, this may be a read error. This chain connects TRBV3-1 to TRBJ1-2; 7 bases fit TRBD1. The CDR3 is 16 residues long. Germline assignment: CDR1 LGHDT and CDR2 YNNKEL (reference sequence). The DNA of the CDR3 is TGTGCCGGCAGCCAACTAGGCAGGGGACAGACCTATGGCTACACCTTC. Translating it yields CAGSQLGRGQTYGYTF.

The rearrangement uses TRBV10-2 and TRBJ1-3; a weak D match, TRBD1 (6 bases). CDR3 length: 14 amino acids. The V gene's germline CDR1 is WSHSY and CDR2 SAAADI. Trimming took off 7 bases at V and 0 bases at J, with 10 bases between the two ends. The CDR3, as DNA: TGCGCCAGCACTGGACAGAGCTCTGGAAACACCATATATTTT. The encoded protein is CASTGQSSGNTIYF.

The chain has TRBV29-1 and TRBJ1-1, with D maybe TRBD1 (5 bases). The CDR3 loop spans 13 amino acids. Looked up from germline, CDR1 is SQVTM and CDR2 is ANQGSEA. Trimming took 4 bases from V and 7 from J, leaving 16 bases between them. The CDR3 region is CSVGGHLTFEAFF. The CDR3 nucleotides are TGCAGCGTTGGCGGACACCTCACCTTTGAAGCTTTCTTT.

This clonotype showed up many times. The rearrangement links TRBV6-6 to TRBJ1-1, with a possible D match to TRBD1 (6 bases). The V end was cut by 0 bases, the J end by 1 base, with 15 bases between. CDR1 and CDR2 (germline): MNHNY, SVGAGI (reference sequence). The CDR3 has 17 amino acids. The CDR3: CASSYSRDKPENTEAFF. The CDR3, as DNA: TGTGCCAGCAGTTACTCAAGGGACAAGCCAGAGAACACTGAAGCTTTCTTT.

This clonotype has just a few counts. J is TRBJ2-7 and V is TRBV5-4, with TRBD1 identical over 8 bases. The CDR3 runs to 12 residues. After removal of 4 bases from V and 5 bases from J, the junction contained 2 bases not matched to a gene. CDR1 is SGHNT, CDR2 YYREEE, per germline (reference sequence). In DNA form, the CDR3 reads TGTGCCAGCAGCGCGACAGGGGACGAGCAGTACTTC. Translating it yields CASSATGDEQYF.

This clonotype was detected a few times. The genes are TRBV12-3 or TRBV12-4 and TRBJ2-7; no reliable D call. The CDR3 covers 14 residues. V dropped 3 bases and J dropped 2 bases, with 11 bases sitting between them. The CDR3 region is CASSLVGSAYEQYF. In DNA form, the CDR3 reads TGTGCCAGCAGTTTGGTGGGTTCAGCCTACGAGCAGTACTTC.